This is a list of T cell receptor beta chains from one sample in a study of T cells in Graves' hyperthyroidism and ophthalmopathy. One entry per CDR3 protein results from TCRdb running MiXCR on the multiplex PCR reads. The data show approximately 620,000 distinct CDR3 sequences, 11% to 15% seen once. Material: blood. The source of these receptors is a woman aged 30 to 39 with Graves' hyperthyroidism that later progressed to Graves' ophthalmopathy. Both conserved end residues are trimmed from each CDR3.

j_gene | v_gene | len | CDR3aa
TRBJ2-7 | TRBV27 | 14 | ASTPAGVKLLRKQY
TRBJ2-5 | TRBV2 | 10 | ASRRVRETQY
TRBJ1-1 | TRBV12-5 | 9 | ASGPGTEAF
TRBJ1-2 | TRBV20-1 | 11 | SAEDGTTHGYT
TRBJ2-5 | TRBV5-4 | 10 | ASSRATETQY
TRBJ2-2 | TRBV15 | 13 | ATRQATLNTGELF
TRBJ2-2 | TRBV10-1 | 11 | ASSDWGRTKLF
TRBJ1-4 | TRBV7-9 | 13 | ASSLHRGEGEKLF
TRBJ2-1 | TRBV18 | 10 | ASSPGPGEQF
TRBJ2-7 | TRBV3-1 | 12 | ASSQGSLAYEQY
TRBJ2-1 | TRBV9 | 15 | ASSVARGGLVESEQF
TRBJ2-4 | TRBV11-2 | 14 | ASSLGQILTKNIQY
TRBJ2-5 | TRBV2 | 10 | ASTYYTGLSH
TRBJ2-1 | TRBV11-2 | 13 | ASSADRGYVNEQF
TRBJ2-5 | TRBV2 | 9 | ASTGQATQY
TRBJ1-1 | TRBV7-8 | 11 | ASSLAGKLEAF
TRBJ2-7 | TRBV10-3 | 12 | AIRVQGAAYEQY
TRBJ1-4 | TRBV12-3/TRBV12-4 | 13 | ASTPGGARREKLF
TRBJ1-1 | TRBV19 | 14 | ASSTPIGQRGTEAF
TRBJ2-1 | TRBV24-1 | 15 | ATSDVRLAAPYNEQF
TRBJ1-2 | TRBV30 | 12 | AWSRQEASYGYT
TRBJ2-2 | TRBV25-1 | 12 | ASSDPRRSGELF
TRBJ2-1 | TRBV28 | 12 | ASSLYGVYNEQF
TRBJ2-7 | TRBV19 | 12 | ASSIGTEADEQY
TRBJ2-7 | TRBV27 | 12 | ASRSQGSAYEQY
TRBJ2-1 | TRBV2 | 11 | ASSSGQYNEQF
TRBJ2-1 | TRBV20-1 | 16 | SAREAGVAGGWGNEQF
TRBJ1-1 | TRBV2 | 11 | ASSRPRETEAF
TRBJ1-4 | TRBV24-1 | 13 | ATSDPGQGNEKLF
TRBJ2-2 | TRBV27 | 12 | ASGLAGATGELF
TRBJ2-1 | TRBV5-1 | 16 | ASSLYGAGSPSYNEQF
TRBJ2-5 | TRBV11-1 | 14 | ASSPLTGQTQETQY